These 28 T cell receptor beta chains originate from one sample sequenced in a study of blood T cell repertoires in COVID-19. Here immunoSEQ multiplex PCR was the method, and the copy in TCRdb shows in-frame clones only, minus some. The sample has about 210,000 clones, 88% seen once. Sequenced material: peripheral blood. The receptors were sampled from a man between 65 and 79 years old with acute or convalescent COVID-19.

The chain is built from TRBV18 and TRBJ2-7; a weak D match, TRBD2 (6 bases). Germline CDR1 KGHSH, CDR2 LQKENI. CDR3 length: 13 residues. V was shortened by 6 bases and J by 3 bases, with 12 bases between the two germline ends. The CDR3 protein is CASSREAGYEQYF. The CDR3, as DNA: TGTGCCAGCTCCAGGGAGGCGGGCTACGAGCAGTACTTC.

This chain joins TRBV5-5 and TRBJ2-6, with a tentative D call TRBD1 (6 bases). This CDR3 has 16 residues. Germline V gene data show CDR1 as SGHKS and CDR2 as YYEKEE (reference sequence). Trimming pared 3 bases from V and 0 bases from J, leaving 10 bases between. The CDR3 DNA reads TGTGCCAGCAGCTCGGGACATCTCTCTGGGGCCAACGTCCTGACTTTC. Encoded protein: CASSSGHLSGANVLTF.

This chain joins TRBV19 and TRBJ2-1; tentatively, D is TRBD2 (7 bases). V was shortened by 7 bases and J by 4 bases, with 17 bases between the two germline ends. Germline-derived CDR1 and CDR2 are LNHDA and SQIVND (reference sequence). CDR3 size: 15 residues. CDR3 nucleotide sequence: TGTGCCAGTACACCGCGGGGGCGTGGGTACAATGAGCAGTTCTTC. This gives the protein CASTPRGRGYNEQFF.

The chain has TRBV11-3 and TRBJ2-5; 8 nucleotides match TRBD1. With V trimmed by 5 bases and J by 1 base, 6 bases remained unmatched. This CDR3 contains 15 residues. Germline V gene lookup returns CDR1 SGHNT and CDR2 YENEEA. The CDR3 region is CASSTRTGPQETQYF. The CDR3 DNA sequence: TGTGCCAGCAGCACCCGGACAGGGCCCCAAGAGACCCAGTACTTC.

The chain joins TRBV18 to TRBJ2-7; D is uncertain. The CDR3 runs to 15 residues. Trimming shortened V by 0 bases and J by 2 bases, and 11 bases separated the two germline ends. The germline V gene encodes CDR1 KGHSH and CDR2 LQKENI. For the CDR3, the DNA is TGTGCCAGCTCACCACCGACCGGAGTCCCCTACGAGCAGTACTTC. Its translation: CASSPPTGVPYEQYF.

The chain's CDR3 is CASTPSRGVQYF. The CDR3 bases are TGTGCCAGCACACCCAGTCGGGGGGTCCAGTACTTC. V is TRBV12-3 or TRBV12-4 and J is TRBJ2-5; 7 positions match TRBD2. With V trimmed by 7 bases and J by 10 bases, 9 bases remained unmatched. There are 12 residues in the CDR3.

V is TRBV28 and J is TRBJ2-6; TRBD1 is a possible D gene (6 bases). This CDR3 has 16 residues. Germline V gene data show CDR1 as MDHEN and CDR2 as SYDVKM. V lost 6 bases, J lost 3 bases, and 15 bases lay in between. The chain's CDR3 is CASSPNWGLGANVLTF. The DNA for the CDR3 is TGTGCCAGCAGCCCCAATTGGGGGCTTGGGGCCAACGTCCTGACTTTC.

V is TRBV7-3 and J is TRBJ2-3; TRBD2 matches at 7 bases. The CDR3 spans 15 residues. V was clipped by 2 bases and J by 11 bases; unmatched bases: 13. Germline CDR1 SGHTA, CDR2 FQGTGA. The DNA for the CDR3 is TGTGCCAGCAGCTTAGAGTTAGCTAGCGGAAGGAAGCAGTATTTT. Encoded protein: CASSLELASGRKQYF.

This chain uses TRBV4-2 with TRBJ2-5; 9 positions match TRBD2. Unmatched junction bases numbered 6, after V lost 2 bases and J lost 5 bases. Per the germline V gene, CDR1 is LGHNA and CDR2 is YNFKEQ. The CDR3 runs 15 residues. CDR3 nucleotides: TGTGCCAGCAGCCAAACAGCGGGAGGAGGGGAGACCCAGTACTTC. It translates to CASSQTAGGGETQYF.

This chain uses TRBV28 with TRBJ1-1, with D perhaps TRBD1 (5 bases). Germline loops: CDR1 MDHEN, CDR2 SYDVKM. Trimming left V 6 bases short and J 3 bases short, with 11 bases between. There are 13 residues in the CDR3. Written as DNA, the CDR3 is TGTGCCAGCAGGCTCCAGGGCGACACTGAAGCTTTCTTT. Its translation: CASRLQGDTEAFF.

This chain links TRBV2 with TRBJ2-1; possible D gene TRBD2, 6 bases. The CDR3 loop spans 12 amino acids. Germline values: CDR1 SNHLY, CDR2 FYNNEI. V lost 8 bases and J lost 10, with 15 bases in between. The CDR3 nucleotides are TGTGCCAGCCTCGGGGGAGTATCCGAGCAGTTCTTC. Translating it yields CASLGGVSEQFF.

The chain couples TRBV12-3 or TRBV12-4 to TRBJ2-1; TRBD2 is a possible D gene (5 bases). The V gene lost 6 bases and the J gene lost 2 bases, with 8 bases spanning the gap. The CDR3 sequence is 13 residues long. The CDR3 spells CASRADTYNEQFF. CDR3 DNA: TGTGCCAGCAGAGCGGATACCTACAATGAGCAGTTCTTC.

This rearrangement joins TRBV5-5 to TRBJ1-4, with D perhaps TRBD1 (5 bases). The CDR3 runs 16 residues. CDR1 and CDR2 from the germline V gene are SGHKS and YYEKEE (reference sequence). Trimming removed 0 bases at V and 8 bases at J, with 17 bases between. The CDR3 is CASSLALSAGHEKLFF. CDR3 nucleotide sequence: TGTGCCAGCAGCTTGGCTTTGTCGGCAGGGCACGAAAAACTGTTTTTT.

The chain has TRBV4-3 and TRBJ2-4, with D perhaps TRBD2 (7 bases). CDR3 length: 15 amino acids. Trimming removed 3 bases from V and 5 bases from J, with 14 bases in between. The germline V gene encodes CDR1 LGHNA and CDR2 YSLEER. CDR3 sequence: CASSQMGGGQNIQYF. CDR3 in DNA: TGCGCCAGCAGCCAGATGGGGGGGGGCCAAAACATTCAGTACTTC.

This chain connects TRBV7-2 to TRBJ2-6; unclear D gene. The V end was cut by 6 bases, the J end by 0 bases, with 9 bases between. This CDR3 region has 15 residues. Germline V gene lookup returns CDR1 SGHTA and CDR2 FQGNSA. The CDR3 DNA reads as TGTGCCAGCAGAAGACTGAGCTCTGGGGCCAACGTCCTGACTTTC. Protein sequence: CASRRLSSGANVLTF.

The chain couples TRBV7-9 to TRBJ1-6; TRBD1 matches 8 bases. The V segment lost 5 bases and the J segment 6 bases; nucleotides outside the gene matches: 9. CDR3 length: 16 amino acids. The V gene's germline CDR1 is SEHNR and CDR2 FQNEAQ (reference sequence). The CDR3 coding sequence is TGTGCCAGCAGCAAAGACTCGACAGGGGTTAATTCACCCCTCCACTTT. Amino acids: CASSKDSTGVNSPLHF.

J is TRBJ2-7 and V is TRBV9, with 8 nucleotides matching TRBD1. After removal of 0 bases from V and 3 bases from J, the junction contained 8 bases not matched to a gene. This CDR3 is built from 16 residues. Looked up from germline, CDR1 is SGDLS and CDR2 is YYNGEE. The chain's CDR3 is CASSVGDRGVIYEQYF. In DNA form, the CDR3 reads TGTGCCAGCAGCGTAGGAGACAGGGGAGTAATCTACGAGCAGTACTTC.

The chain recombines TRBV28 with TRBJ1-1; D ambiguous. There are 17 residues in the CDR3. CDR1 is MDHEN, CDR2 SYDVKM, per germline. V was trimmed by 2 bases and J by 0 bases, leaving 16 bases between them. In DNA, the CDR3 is TGTGCCAGCAGTTTAACGTCGGGGAGTAACATGAACACTGAAGCTTTCTTT. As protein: CASSLTSGSNMNTEAFF.

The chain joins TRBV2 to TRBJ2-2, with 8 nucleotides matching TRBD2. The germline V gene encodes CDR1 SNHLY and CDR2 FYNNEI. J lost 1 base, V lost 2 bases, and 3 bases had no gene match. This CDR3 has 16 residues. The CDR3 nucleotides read TGTGCCAGCAGTGAAAAGCGGGGGCTGAACACCGGGGAGCTGTTTTTT. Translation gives CASSEKRGLNTGELFF.

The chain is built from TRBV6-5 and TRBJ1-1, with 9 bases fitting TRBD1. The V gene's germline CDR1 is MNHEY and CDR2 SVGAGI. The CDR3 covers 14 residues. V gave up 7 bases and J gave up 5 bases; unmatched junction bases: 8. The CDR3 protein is CASNLGTGRTEAFF. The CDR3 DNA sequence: TGTGCCAGCAACCTCGGGACAGGGAGGACTGAAGCTTTCTTT.

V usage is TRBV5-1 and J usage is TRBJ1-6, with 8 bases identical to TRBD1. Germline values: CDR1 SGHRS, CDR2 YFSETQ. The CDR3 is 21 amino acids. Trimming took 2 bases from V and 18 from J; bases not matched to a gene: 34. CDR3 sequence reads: CASSLTGQGEGGQADPVNYHF. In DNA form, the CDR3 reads TGCGCCAGCAGCTTAACTGGACAAGGAGAAGGGGGACAGGCCGACCCGGTAAATTACCACTTT.

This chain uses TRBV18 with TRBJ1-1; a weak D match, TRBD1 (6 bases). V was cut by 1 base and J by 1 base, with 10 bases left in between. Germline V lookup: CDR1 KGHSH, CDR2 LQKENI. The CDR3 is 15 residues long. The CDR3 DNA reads TGTGCCAGCTCACCACAGGACAGCGAGAACACTGAAGCTTTCTTT. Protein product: CASSPQDSENTEAFF.

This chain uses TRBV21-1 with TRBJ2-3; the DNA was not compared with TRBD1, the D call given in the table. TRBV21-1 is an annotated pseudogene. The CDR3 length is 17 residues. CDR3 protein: CASSTPWTGGSTDTQYF. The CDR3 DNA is TGTGCCAGCAGCACCCCCTGGACAGGGGGTAGCACAGATACGCAGTATTTT.

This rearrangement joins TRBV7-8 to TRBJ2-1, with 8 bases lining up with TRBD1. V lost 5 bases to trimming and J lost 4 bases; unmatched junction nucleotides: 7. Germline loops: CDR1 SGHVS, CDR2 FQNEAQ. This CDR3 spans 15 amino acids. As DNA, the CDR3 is TGTGCCAGCAGCGAAAGGACAGGGCAATACAATGAGCAGTTCTTC. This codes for CASSERTGQYNEQFF.

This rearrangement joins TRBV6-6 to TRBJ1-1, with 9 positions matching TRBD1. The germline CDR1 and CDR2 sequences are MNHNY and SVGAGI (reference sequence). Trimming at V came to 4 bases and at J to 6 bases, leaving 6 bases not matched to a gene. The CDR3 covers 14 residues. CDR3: CASSSVGQGAEAFF. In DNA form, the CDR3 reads TGTGCCAGCAGTTCCGTGGGACAGGGAGCTGAAGCTTTCTTT.

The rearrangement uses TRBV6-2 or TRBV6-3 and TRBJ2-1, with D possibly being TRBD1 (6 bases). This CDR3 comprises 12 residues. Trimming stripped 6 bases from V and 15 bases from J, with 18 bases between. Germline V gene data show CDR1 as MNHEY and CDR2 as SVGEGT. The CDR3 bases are TGTGCCAGCAGCGCCCAGGGGTATAGGAGGTTCTTC. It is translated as CASSAQGYRRFF.

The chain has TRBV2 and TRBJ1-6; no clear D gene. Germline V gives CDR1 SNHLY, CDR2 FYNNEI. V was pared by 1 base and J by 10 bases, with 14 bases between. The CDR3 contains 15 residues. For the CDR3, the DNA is TGTGCCAGCAGTGAAGAATACATCCCGGGGTCACCCCTCCACTTT. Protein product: CASSEEYIPGSPLHF.

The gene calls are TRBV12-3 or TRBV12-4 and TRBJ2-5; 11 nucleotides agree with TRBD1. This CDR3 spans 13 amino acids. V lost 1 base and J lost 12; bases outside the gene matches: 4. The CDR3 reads CASSLERTGGKYF. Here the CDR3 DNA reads TGTGCCAGCAGTTTAGAAAGGACAGGGGGCAAGTACTTC.